This TCR beta chain originates from a study of blood T cell repertoires in COVID-19. As for the study in general: The samples span acute and convalescent COVID-19 from the United States, Italy and Spain.

Clones were read by immunoSEQ multiplex PCR, and TCRdb kept only the in-frame ones, dropping some. The data hold around 170,000 clones, with 80% observed a single time. The trim removed 10 bases at V and 4 bases at J, leaving 2 bases unmatched. Per the germline V gene, CDR1 is MNHEY and CDR2 is SVGAGI. This CDR3 is 12 amino acids long. The cohort comprised adults aged roughly 18 to 90 years residing in under 25 US areas. Participant reports of clinical history set cohort assignment. Those designated as exposed participants met a COVID-19 case within 2 weeks before study entry. Sequences were obtained from PBMCs or T cells enriched from blood (not recorded which). The receptor was isolated from a man between 60 and 75 years old who had been exposed to COVID-19. The chain couples TRBV6-5 to TRBJ2-7; TRBD2 aligns across 12 bases. Here the CDR3 DNA reads TGTGCCACTGGACTAGCGGGGTACGAGCAGTACTTC. Amino acids: CATGLAGYEQYF.